Listed below are T cell receptor beta chains from one sample, sequenced in a study of blood T cell repertoires in COVID-19. Only in-frame clones appear in the TCRdb table, and some are missing; sequencing was by immunoSEQ multiplex PCR. Of fewer than 250,000 clones listed, under 90% are singletons. Sequenced sample: peripheral blood. The receptors originated from a man aged 25 to 40 with active or convalescent COVID-19. CDR3s include the opening cysteine and the closing phenylalanine or tryptophan. D genes are given only for firm matches. Expanded clones are given a class, and other clones once, few, many or no size at all.

CDR3nt	CDR3aa	abundance	v_gene	j_gene	d_gene	len
TGTGCCAGCTCACCACCGTATCGGCTAGCGACCCACGGGTCCACAGATACGCAGTATTTT	CASSPPYRLATHGSTDTQYF	-	TRBV18	TRBJ2-3	-	20
TGTGCCACTCTTAATCGGCTAGCGGGGTCTCTGACAGATACGCAGTATTTT	CATLNRLAGSLTDTQYF	-	TRBV27	TRBJ2-3	TRBD2	17
TGTGCCAGCAGCCTGACAGTCATGAACACTGAAGCTTTCTTT	CASSLTVMNTEAFF	few	TRBV7-2	TRBJ1-1	-	14
TGTGCCAGCAGCTTAGGGGGCCAGAGGAGCACCGGGGAGCTGTTTTTT	CASSLGGQRSTGELFF	-	TRBV7-2	TRBJ2-2	-	16
TGTGCCAGCAGCTCACAGGGGTTTGGTGGCTACACCTTC	CASSSQGFGGYTF	-	TRBV7-9	TRBJ1-2	TRBD1	13
TGTGCCAGCAGTTTATTCGGTACCACGGACAGGGGCGAGCAGTACTTC	CASSLFGTTDRGEQYF	-	TRBV28	TRBJ2-7	TRBD1	16
TGTGCCAGCAGCGAGGCGGGGACTTCCGGAAACACCATATATTTT	CASSEAGTSGNTIYF	-	TRBV9	TRBJ1-3	-	15
TGTGCCACCAGGGCTTCGGGGGGACAAGAGACCCAGTACTTC	CATRASGGQETQYF	-	TRBV15	TRBJ2-5	TRBD2	14
TGTGCCAGCAGCTTAGAGGGGCAGAACCAGCCCCAGCATTTT	CASSLEGQNQPQHF	few	TRBV7-2	TRBJ1-5	-	14
TGTGCCAGCTCTCGGCGGGGGGGACCAGATACGCAGTATTTT	CASSRRGGPDTQYF	-	TRBV6-5	TRBJ2-3	TRBD2	14
TGTGCCAGCAGCAAAGGGGTTAGGGGACAGAACTACGAGCAGTACTTC	CASSKGVRGQNYEQYF	-	TRBV21-1	TRBJ2-7	-	16
TGCGCCAGCAGCTTGGGGACAATGATGAACACTGAAGCTTTCTTT	CASSLGTMMNTEAFF	-	TRBV5-1	TRBJ1-1	-	15
TGTGCCAGCAGCCCCCCAGATACCAACACTGAAGCTTTCTTT	CASSPPDTNTEAFF	-	TRBV6-2/TRBV6-3	TRBJ1-1	-	14
TGTGCCAGCAGTCTAAGGACAGGGCTGGCCGGGGAGCTGTTTTTT	CASSLRTGLAGELFF	few	TRBV3-1/TRBV3-2	TRBJ2-2	TRBD1	15
TGTGCCAGCAGCCGGGGGGGCTATAATGAAAAACTGTTTTTT	CASSRGGYNEKLFF	-	TRBV27	TRBJ1-4	-	14
TGTGCCAGCAGTTTCGGGGGGACTACCAGCTACGAGCAGTACTTC	CASSFGGTTSYEQYF	-	TRBV28	TRBJ2-7	TRBD2	15
TGCGCCAGCAGGGGGGGTTTCGGCTACACCTTC	CASRGGFGYTF	once	TRBV5-1	TRBJ1-2	-	11
TGCGCCAGCAGCCAAGACGGGACAGGGAGTTACGAGCAGTACTTC	CASSQDGTGSYEQYF	-	TRBV4-3	TRBJ2-7	TRBD1	15
TGTGCCAGCTCACCTGCGGGTCCTAGCTCCTACAATGAGCAGTTCTTC	CASSPAGPSSYNEQFF	-	TRBV18	TRBJ2-1	-	16
TGTGCCAGCAGTGTACCTCCGGGACAGAAAAATTCACCCCTCCACTTT	CASSVPPGQKNSPLHF	-	TRBV2	TRBJ1-6	TRBD1	16
TGTGCCAGCAGTTACGACAGCTTCACCTATGGCTACACCTTC	CASSYDSFTYGYTF	-	TRBV6-5	TRBJ1-2	-	14
TGTGCCAGCAGCGTAATGGGACAGGGGGGCACTGAAGCTTTCTTT	CASSVMGQGGTEAFF	-	TRBV9	TRBJ1-1	TRBD1	15
TGTGCCAGCAGTTTCGGACAGGCTACTGGCTACACCTTC	CASSFGQATGYTF	-	TRBV12-3/TRBV12-4	TRBJ1-2	TRBD1	13
TGTGCCAGCAACCGGGACAGTGGCTACGAGCAGTACTTC	CASNRDSGYEQYF	-	TRBV9	TRBJ2-7	TRBD1	13
TGCAGCGTTTGGCTGGGACAGAGGGGCTATGGCTACACCTTC	CSVWLGQRGYGYTF	-	TRBV29-1	TRBJ1-2	TRBD1	14
TGTGCCAGCAGGACTGGGACAGGGAGTTTGGCTTTCTTT	CASRTGTGSLAFF	-	TRBV7-9	TRBJ1-1	TRBD1	13
TGTGCCAGCAGTTTGGGACTCTATGGCTACACCTTC	CASSLGLYGYTF	few	TRBV28	TRBJ1-2	-	12
TGCGCCAGCAGTGAGAACGGGGACGGGGGACAGGGACTCGAGCCCCAGCATTTT	CASSENGDGGQGLEPQHF	-	TRBV10-1	TRBJ1-5	TRBD1	18
TGTGCCTGCTCAGGGGACACCTATCAGCCCCAGCATTTT	CACSGDTYQPQHF	-	TRBV30	TRBJ1-5	-	13
TGCGCCAGCAGCCAGGGGACAGGGCATGAAAAACTGTTTTTT	CASSQGTGHEKLFF	-	TRBV5-1	TRBJ1-4	TRBD1	14
TGTGCCAGCAGTTTGGATGGGGGCTCTGGAGAGACCCAGTACTTC	CASSLDGGSGETQYF	-	TRBV28	TRBJ2-5	-	15
TGTGCCAGCAGCTCAACCGGGACAACGGGGAACTATGGCTACACCTTC	CASSSTGTTGNYGYTF	-	TRBV27	TRBJ1-2	-	16
TGTGCCAGCAGTTACGGCCCCCACCGAGGGAGCAATGAGCAGTTCTTC	CASSYGPHRGSNEQFF	-	TRBV6-2/TRBV6-3	TRBJ2-1	-	16
TGTGCCAGCAGCAATACCGGGACAGGGGGCTCGGATACGCAGTATTTT	CASSNTGTGGSDTQYF	-	TRBV7-3	TRBJ2-3	TRBD1	16
TGTGCCAGCAGCCCCGAAAGGACAGGACTGCAAGAGACCCAGTACTTC	CASSPERTGLQETQYF	once	TRBV3-1/TRBV3-2	TRBJ2-5	TRBD1	16
TGTGCCAGCAGTTTGACAGGGGTTTTTTCAGAAGCTTTCTTT	CASSLTGVFSEAFF	-	TRBV28	TRBJ1-1	TRBD1	14
TGTGCCTGGAGGGTTGGGGCAGTCCCCTACACCTTC	CAWRVGAVPYTF	-	TRBV30	TRBJ1-2	-	12
TGTGCCAGCAGCCGTGAACCCGGGGGAAATGAAAAACTGTTTTTT	CASSREPGGNEKLFF	few	TRBV9	TRBJ1-4	-	15
TGTGCCAGCAGTCCAGGGAACACTGAAGCTTTCTTT	CASSPGNTEAFF	many	TRBV12-3/TRBV12-4	TRBJ1-1	-	12
TGTGCCAGCAGCCCTGTGGGGCCTACAAATGAGCAGTTCTTC	CASSPVGPTNEQFF	once	TRBV11-2	TRBJ2-1	-	14
TGCGCCAGCAGCTTGGAGTGGACAGGATCCTACGAGCAGTACTTC	CASSLEWTGSYEQYF	-	TRBV5-1	TRBJ2-7	TRBD1	15
TGCGCCAGCAGATCTACAGGGGGCTTTGAAAAACTGTTTTTT	CASRSTGGFEKLFF	few	TRBV5-1	TRBJ1-4	TRBD1	14
TGTGCCGCCGGGAAACAGGCCAAAAACATTCAGTACTTC	CAAGKQAKNIQYF	-	TRBV2	TRBJ2-4	-	13
TGTGCCTGGAGTGCGGGACAGCTAAATCAGCCCCAGCATTTT	CAWSAGQLNQPQHF	-	TRBV30	TRBJ1-5	TRBD1	14
TGTGCCAGTAGTATCGGCGGGGGGTACGAGCAGTACTTC	CASSIGGGYEQYF	-	TRBV19	TRBJ2-7	TRBD2	13
TGTGCCAGCAGTTTCGGGAATTCACCCCTCCACTTT	CASSFGNSPLHF	-	TRBV12-3/TRBV12-4	TRBJ1-6	-	12
TGTGCCAGCAGTCTGTCGACGGGAGAGCAGTACTTC	CASSLSTGEQYF	-	TRBV12-3/TRBV12-4	TRBJ2-7	-	12
TGTGCCAGAAGCCACCGACTAGCGGGGTCCGGTACGCAGTATTTT	CARSHRLAGSGTQYF	-	TRBV5-3	TRBJ2-3	TRBD2	15
TGTGCCAGCAGTTTATCCAGTGAGCAGTTCTTC	CASSLSSEQFF	-	TRBV12-3/TRBV12-4	TRBJ2-1	-	11
TGTGCCAGCAGCCAACTAGCGGGAGGGCCCCCAGATACGCAGTATTTT	CASSQLAGGPPDTQYF	-	TRBV14	TRBJ2-3	TRBD2	16
TGTGCCAGCAGGGGACAGTTAGGGGACATTCAGTACTTC	CASRGQLGDIQYF	-	TRBV21-1	TRBJ2-4	-	13